Listed here are 15 T cell receptor beta chains from one sample, sequenced in a study of identical twins. Using its own MiXCR run on the 5' RACE reads, TCRdb lists one record per CDR3 protein. The sample consists of some 630,000 distinct CDR3 sequences, 7% to 7.5% of them appearing once. This same sample was also part of a study on yellow fever vaccine responses in identical twins.

Sequenced material: PBMCs. These receptors all come from a woman between 18 and 30 years old in good health.

This clonotype was observed at least ten times. The chain links TRBV5-1 to TRBJ2-1; 14 bases map to TRBD2. Looked up from germline, CDR1 is SGHRS and CDR2 is YFSETQ. V was pared by 4 bases and J by 9 bases, with 9 bases of the junction left unmatched. The CDR3 covers 16 residues. The chain's CDR3 is CASSALGTSGSGEQFF. The CDR3 DNA is TGCGCCAGCAGCGCTCTAGGGACTAGCGGGAGCGGTGAGCAGTTCTTC.

This clonotype came up many times. The chain links TRBV11-2 to TRBJ2-2; D assignment may be TRBD1 or TRBD2 (5 bases each). Germline V CDR1 and CDR2: SGHAT, FQNNGV. V gave up 5 bases and J gave up 7 bases, with 17 bases separating them. The CDR3 runs to 15 residues. The CDR3 DNA follows: TGTGCCAGCAGCAACTACAGGTCTGGGGGCGGGGAGCTGTTTTTT. Translated, it gives CASSNYRSGGGELFF.

This clonotype occurred many times. V and J are TRBV29-1 and TRBJ2-7, with D unclear. Germline V lookup: CDR1 SQVTM, CDR2 ANQGSEA. Trimming stripped 2 bases from V and 0 bases from J, with 8 bases between. The CDR3 runs to 13 residues. CDR3 coding DNA: TGCAGCGTTGAATTGCCGAACTCCTACGAGCAGTACTTC. Residues: CSVELPNSYEQYF.

This sequence joins TRBV6-5 and TRBJ2-1, with 11 bases matching TRBD2. There are 17 residues in the CDR3. Losses at the gene ends were 4 bases for V and 0 bases for J; bases not matched to a gene: 5. Germline CDR1 reads MNHEY; CDR2 reads SVGAGI. The CDR3 coding sequence is TGTGCCAGCAGTTCGACTAGCGGGGACTACTCCTACAATGAGCAGTTCTTC. Residues: CASSSTSGDYSYNEQFF.

There are a few counts of this clonotype. The chain is built from TRBV20-1 and TRBJ2-3; 16 bases align to TRBD2. CDR1 and CDR2 from the germline V gene are DFQATT and SNEGSKA (reference sequence). This CDR3 is built from 18 residues. V shed 3 bases and J 4 bases; nucleotides not matched to a gene: 10. CDR3 DNA: TGCAGTGCTAGGTTGGGACTAGCGGGGGGGCGAGTCCCAGATACGCAGTATTTT. Amino acid sequence: CSARLGLAGGRVPDTQYF.

This clonotype was seen a few times. The V call is TRBV3-1, the J call TRBJ2-1; D gene uncertain. This CDR3 is built from 12 residues. From germline, CDR1 is LGHDT and CDR2 YNNKEL (reference sequence). V was shortened by 1 base and J by 13 bases, with 11 bases between the two germline ends. CDR3 coding DNA: TGTGCCAGCAGCCAAGGGACCTTAGGACAGTTCTTC. It specifies CASSQGTLGQFF.

The DNA for the CDR3 is TGCGCCAGCAGCTTGGACCCCCAGGGGTTTACCGACGAGCAGTACTTC. Its protein product is CASSLDPQGFTDEQYF. This chain uses TRBV5-1 with TRBJ2-7, with D possibly being TRBD1 (6 bases). In germline, CDR1 is SGHRS, CDR2 YFSETQ. The length of the CDR3 is 16 residues. V was shortened by 0 bases and J by 5 bases, with 18 bases between the two germline ends. The full variable domain, with the rest looked up from reference TRBV5-1 and TRBJ2-7, is KAGVTQTPRYLIKTRGQQVTLSCSPISGHRSVSWYQQTPGQGLQFLFEYFSETQRNKGNFPGRFSGRQFSNSRSEMNVSTLELGDSALYLCASSLDPQGFTDEQYFGPGTRLTVT.

The rearrangement uses TRBV9 and TRBJ2-3; D ambiguous. The CDR3 covers 12 residues. V was shortened by 6 bases and J by 6 bases, with 11 bases between the two germline ends. Germline CDR1 reads SGDLS; CDR2 reads YYNGEE. CDR3 sequence (DNA): TGTGCCAGCAAGGGAAGCCAGGATACGCAGTATTTT. It encodes CASKGSQDTQYF.

The genes are TRBV5-1 and TRBJ2-7; D gene unclear. CDR3 length: 12 residues. Germline assignment: CDR1 SGHRS and CDR2 YFSETQ. Trimming took 3 bases from V and 0 from J, leaving 4 bases between them. The CDR3 nucleotides read TGCGCCAGCAGCTACGACTCCTACGAGCAGTACTTC. Its translation: CASSYDSYEQYF.

The sample holds a few counts of this clonotype. This rearrangement joins TRBV5-1 to TRBJ2-7; perhaps TRBD2 as D (5 bases). Germline CDR1 SGHRS, CDR2 YFSETQ. This CDR3 has 13 amino acids. V was pared by 2 bases and J by 5 bases, with 11 bases between. DNA for the CDR3: TGCGCCAGCAGCTTAGCGGCGGCCCACGAGCAGTACTTC. Residues: CASSLAAAHEQYF.

This chain uses TRBV7-2 with TRBJ2-7; possibly TRBD1 for D (6 bases). Germline CDR1 is SGHTA and CDR2 is FQGNSA. There are 15 residues in the CDR3. Trimming left V 5 bases short and J 3 bases short, with 17 bases between. CDR3 loop: CASSLGGVWGYEQYV. The CDR3 DNA is TGTGCCAGCAGCCTTGGGGGCGTCTGGGGCTACGAGCAGTACGTC.

J is TRBJ1-2 and V is TRBV5-6, with a weak D call TRBD1 (5 bases). Between the trimmed V and J ends, which lost 3 bases and 3 bases, there was a span of 18 bases. CDR1 SGHDT and CDR2 YYEEEE come from the germline V gene. CDR3 size: 16 residues. CDR3 bases: TGTGCCAGCAGCTCGCCGGGACGCCTTTCGGACTATGGCTACACCTTC. Amino acid sequence: CASSSPGRLSDYGYTF.

This clonotype appeared many times. V and J are TRBV5-5 and TRBJ1-2; no clear D. The CDR3 length is 12 residues. Germline-derived CDR1 and CDR2 are SGHKS and YYEKEE (reference sequence). V was trimmed by 0 bases and J by 5 bases, leaving 5 bases between them. The DNA for the CDR3 is TGTGCCAGCAGCTTGGAGGAATATGGCTACACCTTC. Translated, it gives CASSLEEYGYTF.

A few counts support this clonotype. The rearrangement uses TRBV11-2 and TRBJ2-7, with 11 bases aligning to TRBD2. The V gene's germline CDR1 is SGHAT and CDR2 FQNNGV. J lost 0 bases, V lost 5 bases, and 6 bases had no gene match. This CDR3 is 16 amino acids long. The CDR3 reads CASSTRTSGRSYEQYV. As DNA, the CDR3 is TGTGCCAGCAGCACCCGGACTAGCGGGCGCTCCTACGAGCAGTACGTC.

This clonotype came up a few times. This chain links TRBV25-1 with TRBJ2-2; tentatively, D is TRBD2 (6 bases). The germline CDR1 and CDR2 sequences are MGHDK and SYGVNS. The CDR3 runs to 14 residues. The germline V and J ends were trimmed by 5 bases and 5 bases, with 12 bases remaining between them. CDR3 sequence reads: CASSSAGRTGELFF. Here the CDR3 DNA reads TGTGCCAGCAGTTCCGCAGGGAGGACCGGGGAGCTGTTTTTT.